The source of this T cell receptor beta chain is a study of radiotherapy plus CTLA-4 blockade in lung cancer. About the study: Disease control was achieved by approximately 32% of patients, and objective responses by 15% to 20%.

On this clone: Its antigen is undetermined.

Sequencing used immunoSEQ multiplex PCR; TCRdb keeps in-frame clones, though not all of them. The sample contains 60,000 to 85,000 clones, around 90% of which appear only once. Those with chemo-refractory metastatic non-small-cell lung cancer were treated with focal radiation combined with CTLA-4 blockade using ipilimumab. Study-level results: Expansion in blood of tumor-derived TCR clones was seen after radiotherapy plus ipilimumab.

This CDR3 is built from 16 residues. In germline, CDR1 is GTSNPN, CDR2 SVGIG (reference sequence). The ends lost 4 bases at V and 4 bases at J; junction bases unmatched: 4. The sequenced sample was peripheral blood, obtained from a patient treated with radiotherapy plus ipilimumab. The rearrangement uses TRBV30 and TRBJ2-1, with 16 positions matching TRBD2. This sequence originates from a human donor with non-small cell lung cancer who had stable disease on radiotherapy plus ipilimumab. DNA for the CDR3: TGTGCCTGGACGGGACTAGCGGGGGGGCGATACAATGAGCAGTTCTTC. This gives the protein CAWTGLAGGRYNEQFF.